This T cell receptor beta chain was sequenced during a study of blood T cell repertoires in COVID-19. Study-wide context: COVID-19 samples collected from the United States, Italy and Spain covered acute and convalescent phases.

V gave up 4 bases and J gave up 2 bases; unmatched junction bases: 10. Germline V gives CDR1 MNHNS, CDR2 SASEGT. The CDR3 sequence is 17 residues long. As processed by the authors: The assay estimated nucleated cells by amplifying reference gene primers. TCRdb keeps only in-frame clones here, not all; method: immunoSEQ multiplex PCR. For V, J and clone size, that table is used; D and trimming come from the DNA. The sample has roughly 330,000 clones, 85% to 90% seen once. Cohort placement rested on clinical history that participants reported themselves. The chain carries TRBV6-1 and TRBJ2-3; 9 nucleotides align to TRBD2. The sequenced sample was PBMCs or T cells enriched from blood (not recorded which). The TCR sequence derives from a woman younger than 30 who had recovered from COVID-19. The CDR3 here is CASSVSTSGSPTDTQYF. The CDR3 bases are TGTGCCAGCAGTGTATCAACTAGCGGGTCACCCACAGATACGCAGTATTTT.